The 25 T cell receptor beta chains presented below share a single source sample, sequenced in a study of blood T cell repertoires in COVID-19. Here immunoSEQ multiplex PCR was the method, and the copy in TCRdb shows in-frame clones only, minus some. The table shows around 300,000 clones, with around 88% occurring only once. The source material was peripheral blood. The receptors shown here come from a young woman with COVID-19, enrolled during active disease.

The rearrangement joins TRBV7-9 to TRBJ2-4; D is undetermined. Deletions cut 1 base from V and 7 bases from J, with 5 bases between. The V gene's germline CDR1 is SEHNR and CDR2 FQNEAQ (reference sequence). The CDR3 loop spans 12 amino acids. CDR3 amino acids: CASSLVNNIQYF. For the CDR3, the DNA is TGTGCCAGCAGCTTAGTTAATAACATTCAGTACTTC.

V is TRBV27 and J is TRBJ2-2, with 7 bases lining up with TRBD2. The germline gives CDR1 MNHEY, CDR2 SMNVEV (reference sequence). The CDR3 runs to 16 residues. The J segment lost 7 bases and the V segment lost 0 bases, leaving 8 bases of the junction unmatched. The CDR3 bases are TGTGCCAGCAGTTTATCAGTGGAGACTAGCCACGGGGAGCTGTTTTTT. This encodes CASSLSVETSHGELFF.

The chain employs TRBV28 and TRBJ1-2; unclear D gene. CDR1 is MDHEN, CDR2 SYDVKM, per germline. This CDR3 is 14 amino acids long. The V and J ends lost 6 bases and 6 bases respectively, with 17 bases between them. CDR3 in amino acids: CASSSAGVEDGYTF. Written as DNA, the CDR3 is TGTGCCAGCAGCTCCGCGGGAGTGGAGGATGGCTACACCTTC.

This clone was detected only once. The V and J genes are TRBV4-2 and TRBJ1-6; TRBD1 aligns across 8 bases. The germline gives CDR1 LGHNA, CDR2 YNFKEQ. The CDR3 runs 16 residues. The junction had 8 bases not matched to a gene; V was cut back by 0 bases and J by 10 bases. The CDR3 DNA reads as TGTGCCAGCAGCCAAGAAACAGGGGGGAATTGGTCACCCCTCCACTTT. Its translation is CASSQETGGNWSPLHF.

This clone was seen only a few times. The rearrangement links TRBV28 to TRBJ1-2; no reliable D call. From germline, CDR1 is MDHEN and CDR2 SYDVKM. Trimming shortened V by 5 bases and J by 6 bases, and 16 bases separated the two germline ends. The CDR3 length is 14 residues. CDR3 residues: CASSAGGESHGYTF. Written as DNA, the CDR3 is TGTGCCAGCAGTGCTGGAGGCGAGAGTCATGGCTACACCTTC.

This rearrangement joins TRBV9 to TRBJ1-4; 7 bases match TRBD1. Germline CDR1 SGDLS, CDR2 YYNGEE. Germline trimming cut 2 bases from V and 7 bases from J; bases unmatched to any gene: 8. CDR3 length: 15 amino acids. CDR3 coding DNA: TGTGCCAGCAGCGTCCAAGGGGGCAGTGGTGAAAAACTGTTTTTT. It yields the protein CASSVQGGSGEKLFF.

This clone was seen just once. As DNA, the CDR3 is TGTGCCAGCAGCGCACCCTTTCAGGGGTATCTAGACACCGGGGAGCTGTTTTTT. Residues: CASSAPFQGYLDTGELFF. The genes are TRBV7-2 and TRBJ2-2; tentatively, D is TRBD1 (6 bases). Germline-derived CDR1 and CDR2 are SGHTA and FQGNSA. The ends were cut back, 5 bases at V and 3 bases at J, with 22 bases in the middle. The CDR3 spans 18 residues.

The rearrangement links TRBV2 to TRBJ1-2, with D perhaps matching TRBD1 (6 bases). Between the trimmed V and J ends, which lost 6 bases and 4 bases, there was a span of 15 bases. CDR1 and CDR2 from the germline V gene are SNHLY and FYNNEI. This CDR3 has 14 amino acids. CDR3 nucleotides: TGTGCCAGCAGCGACACAGGGATGGGCTATGGCTACACCTTC. Translated, it gives CASSDTGMGYGYTF.

The table lists this clone with a few counts. The CDR3: CATKGGQGNSPLHF. In nucleotides, the CDR3 is TGTGCCACCAAAGGGGGACAGGGAAATTCACCCCTCCACTTT. The chain combines TRBV10-3 with TRBJ1-6, with TRBD1 matching 9 bases. The germline CDR1 and CDR2 sequences are ENHRY and SYGVKD. This CDR3 region has 14 residues. V was pared by 10 bases and J by 7 bases, with 8 bases of the junction left unmatched.

The genes are TRBV20-1 and TRBJ1-1; 7 bases align to TRBD1. The CDR3 spans 11 residues. V shed 0 bases and J 10 bases; nucleotides not matched to a gene: 2. CDR1 is DFQATT, CDR2 SNEGSKA, per germline (reference sequence). CDR3 sequence: CSARDGDRAFF. The DNA for the CDR3 is TGCAGTGCTAGAGATGGGGACAGAGCTTTCTTT.

This clone was found a few times. V and J are TRBV7-8 and TRBJ2-5; the D gene is possibly TRBD1 (5 bases). Deletions cut 1 base from V and 3 bases from J, with 9 bases between. This CDR3 comprises 14 residues. Germline loops: CDR1 SGHVS, CDR2 FQNEAQ. As DNA, the CDR3 is TGTGCCAGCAGCTTAGAACAGGTCGAAGAGACCCAGTACTTC. Translation gives CASSLEQVEETQYF. The full variable domain, its missing parts supplied by reference TRBV7-8 and TRBJ2-5, is GAGVSQSPRYKVAKRGQDVALRCDPISGHVSLFWYQQALGQGPEFLTYFQNEAQLDKSGLPSDRFFAERPEGSVSTLKIQRTQQEDSAVYLCASSLEQVEETQYFGPGTRLLVL.

This clone was picked up one time. The gene calls are TRBV6-4 and TRBJ1-2; D uncertain. Trimming removed 7 bases at V and 3 bases at J, with 9 bases between. The V gene's germline CDR1 is MRHNA and CDR2 SNTAGT. The CDR3 runs to 12 residues. Written as DNA, the CDR3 is TGTGCCAGCACCAATACTTACTATGGCTACACCTTC. Translation: CASTNTYYGYTF.

The chain combines TRBV5-5 with TRBJ1-5; D might be TRBD1 (5 bases). Trimming removed 4 bases at V and 4 bases at J, with 12 bases between. The CDR3 is 14 residues long. Germline V gene lookup returns CDR1 SGHKS and CDR2 YYEKEE (reference sequence). DNA for the CDR3: TGTGCCAGCAGCCCGGGACTGTCTAATCAGCCCCAGCATTTT. Translated, it gives CASSPGLSNQPQHF.

The rearrangement links TRBV14 to TRBJ1-2; D perhaps matches TRBD1 (6 bases). Trimming took off 1 base at V and 0 bases at J, with 15 bases between the two ends. The CDR3 consists of 17 residues. Germline assignment: CDR1 SGHDN and CDR2 FVKESK. The CDR3 DNA is TGTGCCAGCAGCCAAGGTCCCCTCGGACAGACTAACTATGGCTACACCTTC. This sequence encodes CASSQGPLGQTNYGYTF.

This chain joins TRBV27 and TRBJ2-7, with TRBD1 identical over 9 bases. After removal of 4 bases from V and 3 bases from J, the junction contained 22 bases not matched to a gene. Germline-derived CDR1 and CDR2 are MNHEY and SMNVEV (reference sequence). The length of the CDR3 is 20 residues. In DNA, the CDR3 is TGTGCCAGCAGTTCCTCACAAACCGGGACAGGGTATTGGAATAGCTACGAGCAGTACTTC. Protein: CASSSSQTGTGYWNSYEQYF.

The table lists this clone with a count of one. The CDR3 here is CASSQEQGANYGYTF. CDR3 bases: TGCGCCAGCAGCCAAGAACAGGGGGCCAACTATGGCTACACCTTC. V usage is TRBV4-3 and J usage is TRBJ1-2; 9 bases agree with TRBD1. Germline CDR1 reads LGHNA; CDR2 reads YSLEER. V was clipped by 0 bases and J by 2 bases; unmatched bases: 1. This CDR3 has 15 amino acids.

This sequence joins TRBV4-1 and TRBJ1-2, with D perhaps TRBD1 (6 bases). This CDR3 contains 14 residues. The germline gives CDR1 MGHRA, CDR2 YSYEKL. V lost 0 bases, J lost 2 bases, and 7 bases lay in between. The CDR3 region has the DNA TGCGCCAGCAGCCAAGATACAGGGAACTATGGCTACACCTTC. It codes for CASSQDTGNYGYTF.

The chain has TRBV28 and TRBJ1-1; D may be TRBD1 (5 bases). This CDR3 has 14 residues. V was shortened by 6 bases and J by 7 bases, with 18 bases between the two germline ends. Germline assignment: CDR1 MDHEN and CDR2 SYDVKM. CDR3 nucleotides: TGTGCCAGCAGACCCGGGACTTTTCGGGGTGAAGCTTTCTTT. Translated: CASRPGTFRGEAFF.

The chain employs TRBV5-4 and TRBJ1-2; D perhaps matches TRBD1 (5 bases). The ends were cut back, 0 bases at V and 4 bases at J, with 13 bases in the middle. Germline V gene sequence: CDR1 SGHNT, CDR2 YYREEE (reference sequence). The CDR3 is 15 residues long. The CDR3 loop is CASSLALGLFYGYTF. CDR3 nucleotide sequence: TGTGCCAGCAGCTTGGCGCTGGGGCTGTTCTATGGCTACACCTTC. Looking up the rest from reference TRBV5-4 and TRBJ1-2 gives the full variable domain: ETGVTQSPTHLIKTRGQQVTLRCSSQSGHNTVSWYQQALGQGPQFIFQYYREEENGRGNFPPRFSGLQFPNYSSELNVNALELDDSALYLCASSLALGLFYGYTFGSGTRLTVV.

The DNA of the CDR3 is TGTGCCAGCAGCCAGCGGGTCCCTAACTATAATTCACCCCTCCACTTT. It translates to CASSQRVPNYNSPLHF. The rearrangement links TRBV3-1 (or the pseudogene TRBV3-2) to TRBJ1-6; D ambiguous. The CDR3 totals 16 residues. Germline V gene sequence: CDR1 LGHDT, CDR2 YNNKEL (reference sequence). The ends were cut back, 3 bases at V and 3 bases at J, with 12 bases in the middle.

This clone was counted between two and nine times. Other DNA sequences in this sample translate to the same CDR3. The chain employs TRBV30 and TRBJ1-5; weak D call: TRBD1 (5 bases). Trimming cost V 0 bases and J 2 bases, with 5 bases left between them. This CDR3 is built from 13 residues. The germline V gene encodes CDR1 GTSNPN and CDR2 SVGIG (reference sequence). CDR3 in DNA: TGTGCCTGGAGTGTACAGGGCAATCAGCCCCAGCATTTT. It is translated as CAWSVQGNQPQHF.

A single count supports this clone. The rearrangement uses TRBV28 and TRBJ1-2; 8 bases are shared with TRBD1. J was trimmed by 0 bases and V by 5 bases; bases with no gene match: 5. Germline CDR1 and CDR2: MDHEN and SYDVKM. CDR3 length: 15 amino acids. CDR3 nucleotides: TGTGCCAGCAGTACAGGGGGGGAAACTAACTATGGCTACACCTTC. Its protein is CASSTGGETNYGYTF.

The rearrangement uses TRBV4-2 and TRBJ1-2; D is unclear. Trimming cost V 0 bases and J 6 bases, with 11 bases left between them. The CDR3 is made up of 14 amino acids. Germline V CDR1 and CDR2: LGHNA, YNFKEQ. The CDR3 nucleotides are TGTGCCAGCAGCCAAGACGGGAGGGAAAATGGCTACACCTTC. This codes for CASSQDGRENGYTF.

The chain combines TRBV5-1 with TRBJ2-5, with 8 bases fitting TRBD1. V lost 4 bases, J lost 1 base, and 9 bases stayed unmatched. CDR1 is SGHRS, CDR2 YFSETQ, per germline. The CDR3 runs 16 residues. In nucleotides, the CDR3 is TGCGCCAGCAGCCGGATAAGACAGGGGTCCCAAGAGACCCAGTACTTC. Its protein is CASSRIRQGSQETQYF.

This chain connects TRBV5-4 to TRBJ2-7, with 7 bases aligning to TRBD1. After removal of 5 bases from V and 7 bases from J, the junction contained 9 bases not matched to a gene. Germline V CDR1 and CDR2: SGHNT, YYREEE (reference sequence). This CDR3 is 13 amino acids long. CDR3 sequence (DNA): TGTGCCAGCAGTCCTGGACAGGTAGAAGAGCAGTACTTC. Protein sequence: CASSPGQVEEQYF. Supplemented by reference TRBV5-4 and TRBJ2-7, the full variable domain reads ETGVTQSPTHLIKTRGQQVTLRCSSQSGHNTVSWYQQALGQGPQFIFQYYREEENGRGNFPPRFSGLQFPNYSSELNVNALELDDSALYLCASSPGQVEEQYFGPGTRLTVT.